This entry describes one T cell receptor beta chain. Antigen: not known. This entry comes from a study of T cell repertoires in cytomegalovirus infection. On the study more broadly: Indicated by public TCR beta signatures were CMV infection and matching HLA type. Study findings and constraints: HLA-C-restricted CMV-specific TCR beta clonotypes were dominant in the ex vivo response.

MiXCR, applied by TCRdb to the reads, yields one record per CDR3 protein. The repertoire has 380,000 or so distinct CDR3 sequences, about a third of them found once; the top ten carry 13%. Here the sequenced sample was cultured PBMCs, taken from culture after CMV antigen stimulation. The TCR sequence derives from a human donor in good health (CMV status not recorded). Some clones in this sample may be carry-over from other donors' samples.

CDR3 in DNA: TGTGCCAGCAGCTACAGTGGGACAGCCTTAGTAGAAGCTTTCTTT. As protein: CASSYSGTALVEAFF. J is TRBJ1-1 and V is TRBV7-3; 7 bases fit TRBD1. Germline CDR1 reads SGHTA; CDR2 reads FQGTGA. Trimming cost V 4 bases and J 8 bases; bases outside gene matches: 13. The CDR3 runs to 15 residues.